One and the same sample provided the 27 T cell receptor beta chains below, sequenced in a study of identical twins. One entry per CDR3 protein results from TCRdb running MiXCR on the 5' RACE reads. The repertoire has 500,000 to 650,000 distinct CDR3 sequences, around 20% of them found once; the top ten carry 0.4% to 0.6%. This sample also belongs to another study, concerning yellow fever vaccine responses in identical twins.

Input material: CD4+ T cells sorted from blood. These receptors were taken from a woman aged 18-35 years in good health.

In this sample, this clonotype turned up a few times. The rearrangement uses TRBV20-1 and TRBJ2-1; TRBD1 agrees at 9 bases. Losses at the gene ends were 6 bases for V and 4 bases for J; bases not matched to a gene: 7. The CDR3 covers 14 residues. The germline V gene encodes CDR1 DFQATT and CDR2 SNEGSKA (reference sequence). The CDR3 region is CSASTGGVYNEQFF. The CDR3 bases are TGCAGTGCGTCCACAGGGGGCGTTTACAATGAGCAGTTCTTC.

CDR3 sequence (DNA): TGCGCCAGCAGCTTGCAGGGACAGGAAAATCAGCCCCAGCATTTT. Encoded protein: CASSLQGQENQPQHF. This chain uses TRBV5-1 with TRBJ1-5; 8 bases match TRBD1. Looked up from germline, CDR1 is SGHRS and CDR2 is YFSETQ. The CDR3 spans 15 residues. The V and J ends lost 1 base and 4 bases, in that order; junction bases with no gene match: 4.

This clonotype was seen just once. This rearrangement joins TRBV5-1 to TRBJ2-1; 11 nucleotides align to TRBD2. Trimming cost V 0 bases and J 4 bases; bases outside gene matches: 6. The germline V gene encodes CDR1 SGHRS and CDR2 YFSETQ. The CDR3 has 17 amino acids. The CDR3: CASSLGLAGLLYNEQFF. The CDR3 DNA is TGCGCCAGCAGCTTGGGACTAGCGGGATTGTTATACAATGAGCAGTTCTTC.

The V and J genes are TRBV9 and TRBJ1-2; the D gene is possibly TRBD1 (6 bases). This CDR3 has 15 amino acids. Trimming left V 0 bases short and J 5 bases short, with 14 bases between. Germline V gene sequence: CDR1 SGDLS, CDR2 YYNGEE. This chain's CDR3 is CASSVDNGGGYGYTF. The CDR3 DNA follows: TGTGCCAGCAGCGTAGACAATGGAGGGGGGTATGGCTACACCTTC.

As for this clonotype: Relative to the germline gene, one junction end is altered; a read error may explain this. The DNA of the CDR3 is TGTGCCAGCAGTGAAGCGCCGGGCATGATCCCTACCTTT. It specifies CASSEAPGMIPTF. The rearrangement joins TRBV2 to TRBJ1-1; D is unresolved. Germline V gene data show CDR1 as SNHLY and CDR2 as FYNNEI. CDR3 length: 13 amino acids.

There are a few counts of this clonotype. This chain connects TRBV5-1 to TRBJ2-1, with 12 positions matching TRBD2. Looked up from germline, CDR1 is SGHRS and CDR2 is YFSETQ. V lost 6 bases to trimming and J lost 1 base; unmatched junction nucleotides: 2. The CDR3 is 15 amino acids. The CDR3 is CASKTSGSSYNEQFF. Here the CDR3 DNA reads TGCGCCAGCAAGACTAGCGGGAGTTCCTACAATGAGCAGTTCTTC.

The sample holds a few counts of this clonotype. The chain is built from TRBV28 and TRBJ2-2; TRBD2 is a possible D gene (6 bases). Germline V gene data show CDR1 as MDHEN and CDR2 as SYDVKM. The CDR3 is made up of 16 amino acids. V lost 3 bases and J 5 bases, leaving 16 bases between the germline ends. CDR3 amino acids: CASSFRNGGSTGELFF. Written as DNA, the CDR3 is TGTGCCAGCAGTTTTCGGAACGGGGGAAGTACCGGGGAGCTGTTTTTT.

This clonotype has a handful of counts. This chain uses TRBV11-2 with TRBJ2-2, with D possibly matching TRBD1 (6 bases). This CDR3 comprises 13 residues. With 5 bases removed from V and 6 bases from J, the gap between germline ends came to 10 bases. The germline CDR1 and CDR2 sequences are SGHAT and FQNNGV. This chain's CDR3 is CASSPQGPGELFF. The CDR3 bases are TGTGCCAGCAGCCCACAGGGCCCCGGGGAGCTGTTTTTT.

This chain connects TRBV7-2 to TRBJ2-1, with 7 bases lining up with TRBD2. Unmatched junction bases numbered 6, after V lost 3 bases and J lost 4 bases. The CDR3 runs to 15 residues. CDR1 and CDR2 from the germline V gene are SGHTA and FQGNSA. CDR3 bases: TGTGCCAGCAGCTTCGCTAGCGGAATATACAATGAGCAGTTCTTC. Residues: CASSFASGIYNEQFF.

The chain combines TRBV6-5 with TRBJ2-7, with 9 bases that match TRBD1. Trimming took 0 bases from V and 3 from J; bases not matched to a gene: 3. The V gene's germline CDR1 is MNHEY and CDR2 SVGAGI. The CDR3 totals 15 residues. DNA for the CDR3: TGTGCCAGCAGTTACTCGACAGGGGGAAGCTACGAGCAGTACTTC. It yields the protein CASSYSTGGSYEQYF.

This clonotype has only a few counts. The rearrangement joins TRBV11-3 to TRBJ1-6; possibly TRBD1 for D (5 bases). The ends were cut back, 5 bases at V and 5 bases at J, with 10 bases in the middle. The CDR3 spans 14 residues. Germline CDR1 is SGHNT and CDR2 is YENEEA. As DNA, the CDR3 is TGTGCCAGCAGCCGGCCAGGGAATAATTCACCCCTCCACTTT. Translating it yields CASSRPGNNSPLHF.

The chain recombines TRBV16 with TRBJ2-5, with D possibly TRBD2 on 6 matching bases. CDR1 and CDR2 (germline): KGHSY, FQNENV. This CDR3 has 13 amino acids. Deletions cut 0 bases from V and 4 bases from J, with 6 bases between. The chain's CDR3 is CASSQSGGETQYF. CDR3 nucleotides: TGTGCCAGCAGCCAATCGGGGGGAGAGACCCAGTACTTC.

This chain uses TRBV6-1 with TRBJ2-7; 8 positions match TRBD1. Per germline, CDR1 MNHNS and CDR2 SASEGT. The CDR3 is 12 residues long. The ends lost 6 bases at V and 5 bases at J; junction bases unmatched: 3. The CDR3 DNA is TGTGCCAGCAGGGACAGGGCGGACGAGCAGTACGTC. The encoded protein is CASRDRADEQYV.

The rearrangement links TRBV20-1 to TRBJ1-1; unclear D gene. CDR3 length: 15 residues. The V gene lost 0 bases and the J gene lost 1 base, with 12 bases spanning the gap. CDR1 and CDR2 from the germline V gene are DFQATT and SNEGSKA (reference sequence). This chain's CDR3 is CSARDLGWRNTEAFF. CDR3 in DNA: TGCAGTGCTAGAGATCTGGGTTGGAGGAACACTGAAGCTTTCTTT.

This clonotype was seen more than once but under ten times. The chain carries TRBV10-3 and TRBJ2-1, with D uncertain. V lost 2 bases and J lost 9, with 11 bases in between. This CDR3 region has 13 residues. The germline V gene has CDR1 ENHRY and CDR2 SYGVKD. The CDR3 DNA sequence: TGTGCCATCAGTGAGAAAGGACCGCCTGAGCAGTTCTTC. The encoded protein is CAISEKGPPEQFF.

The chain carries TRBV19 and TRBJ2-1; 7 bases align to TRBD2. The CDR3 runs 16 residues. Germline CDR1 reads LNHDA; CDR2 reads SQIVND (reference sequence). The trim removed 3 bases at V and 7 bases at J, leaving 12 bases unmatched. This CDR3 reads CASSMLPSREKNEQFF. CDR3 sequence (DNA): TGTGCCAGTAGTATGTTACCCTCGCGGGAGAAGAATGAGCAGTTCTTC.

The gene calls are TRBV4-1 and TRBJ1-5; 7 nucleotides align to TRBD1. From germline, CDR1 is MGHRA and CDR2 YSYEKL. This CDR3 spans 18 amino acids. The J segment lost 6 bases and the V segment lost 0 bases, leaving 14 bases of the junction unmatched. CDR3 nucleotides: TGCGCCAGCAGCCAAGATAAGTCGGTAGGCAGGGGGACTCAGCCCCAGCATTTT. This sequence encodes CASSQDKSVGRGTQPQHF.

The gene calls are TRBV4-1 and TRBJ2-3; tentatively, D is TRBD1 or TRBD2 (6 bases each). Germline CDR1 and CDR2: MGHRA and YSYEKL. CDR3 length equals 16 residues. Trimming took 0 bases from V and 7 from J, leaving 17 bases between them. CDR3 coding DNA: TGCGCCAGCAGCCAAGATCGGGGGCAGTACACCCATACGCAGTATTTT. Translated: CASSQDRGQYTHTQYF.

J is TRBJ2-1 and V is TRBV6-6; no clear D. The CDR3 has 11 amino acids. CDR1 is MNHNY, CDR2 SVGAGI, per germline (reference sequence). V was clipped by 7 bases and J by 5 bases, with 6 bases between them. CDR3 DNA sequence: TGTGCCAGCACAGGTAACAATGAGCAGTTCTTC. Its protein product is CASTGNNEQFF.

A few counts support this clonotype. The gene calls are TRBV15 and TRBJ2-7; 7 bases are a match to TRBD2. V was pared by 3 bases and J by 3 bases, with 8 bases of the junction left unmatched. The CDR3 is 15 residues long. The germline V gene has CDR1 LNHNV and CDR2 YYDKDF (reference sequence). DNA of the CDR3: TGTGCCACCAGCAGGCGGGGGACCGAGAGCTACGAGCAGTACTTC. Its protein product is CATSRRGTESYEQYF.

This clonotype has just a few counts. The chain carries TRBV20-1 and TRBJ1-4; D call uncertain. CDR3 size: 18 residues. With 0 bases removed from V and 8 bases from J, the gap between germline ends came to 25 bases. CDR1 and CDR2 from the germline V gene are DFQATT and SNEGSKA (reference sequence). CDR3 DNA: TGCAGTGCTAGAGATGAATTCCGGCCGGCCGGTCGGGTCGAAAAACTGTTTTTT. Its protein is CSARDEFRPAGRVEKLFF.

The rearrangement links TRBV7-9 to TRBJ2-7; D gene uncertain. CDR3 length: 14 residues. V was shortened by 5 bases and J by 6 bases, with 17 bases between the two germline ends. The germline gives CDR1 SEHNR, CDR2 FQNEAQ (reference sequence). The CDR3 sequence: CASSPGSRGGEQYF. The CDR3 DNA follows: TGTGCCAGCAGCCCCGGCTCCCGCGGTGGCGAGCAGTACTTC.

The V gene is TRBV12-3 or TRBV12-4, the J gene TRBJ1-1; the D is unclear. The CDR3 spans 11 residues. Trimming took 7 bases from V and 7 from J, leaving 10 bases between them. The CDR3 here is CASKGYREAFF. In DNA, the CDR3 is TGTGCCAGCAAAGGGTATCGTGAAGCTTTCTTT.

The chain has TRBV6-1 and TRBJ2-1; 7 bases fit TRBD2. The CDR3 totals 14 residues. After removal of 2 bases from V and 8 bases from J, the junction contained 6 bases not matched to a gene. Looked up from germline, CDR1 is MNHNS and CDR2 is SASEGT. The CDR3 bases are TGTGCCAGCAGTGAAAGCCTTCTAGCGGATGAGCAGTTCTTC. This translates into CASSESLLADEQFF.

This chain connects TRBV7-9 to TRBJ2-6; 8 positions match TRBD1. The CDR3 consists of 17 residues. Germline V gene lookup returns CDR1 SEHNR and CDR2 FQNEAQ (reference sequence). The trim removed 1 base at V and 4 bases at J, leaving 6 bases unmatched. The CDR3 sequence: CASSLGTGYSGANVLTF. The CDR3 coding sequence is TGTGCCAGCAGCTTAGGGACAGGGTACTCCGGGGCCAACGTCCTGACTTTC. The full variable domain, in which reference TRBV7-9 and TRBJ2-6 provide the parts outside the CDR3, is DTGVSQNPRHKITKRGQNVTFRCDPISEHNRLYWYRQTLGQGPEFLTYFQNEAQLEKSRLLSDRFSAERPKGSFSTLEIQRTEQGDSAMYLCASSLGTGYSGANVLTFGAGSRLTVL.

In its sample, this clonotype was seen a few times. The chain recombines TRBV14 with TRBJ1-5, with TRBD1 as a possible D gene (6 bases). The CDR3 is made up of 14 amino acids. V lost 4 bases, J lost 3 bases, and 10 bases lay in between. CDR1 and CDR2 from the germline V gene are SGHDN and FVKESK. The CDR3 region has the DNA TGTGCCAGCAGCCCCACAGGGTACAATCAGCCCCAGCATTTT. This codes for CASSPTGYNQPQHF. Full variable domain (outside the CDR3, taken from reference TRBV14 and TRBJ1-5): EAGVTQFPSHSVIEKGQTVTLRCDPISGHDNLYWYRRVMGKEIKFLLHFVKESKQDESGMPNNRFLAERTGGTYSTLKVQPAELEDSGVYFCASSPTGYNQPQHFGDGTRLSIL.

The chain has TRBV10-3 and TRBJ2-2; the match to TRBD2 covers 13 bases. Germline V gene sequence: CDR1 ENHRY, CDR2 SYGVKD. This CDR3 comprises 16 residues. V dropped 7 bases and J dropped 2; count of bases not matched to a gene: 4. The CDR3 spells CAIKGLAGLNTGELFF. CDR3 DNA sequence: TGTGCCATCAAGGGACTAGCGGGGCTAAACACCGGGGAGCTGTTTTTT.